This T cell receptor (beta chain) was captured in a study of T cells in Graves' hyperthyroidism and ophthalmopathy. The table lists this clonotype with many counts. It was RNA transcripts that yielded the amplified TCR beta CDR3 regions. Using the HTBI primer set, a first-round RT-PCR was run on the TCR CDR3. A single record per CDR3 protein comes from TCRdb applying MiXCR to the multiplex PCR reads. The table records 350,000 to 450,000 distinct CDR3 sequences, about a sixth of them present only once. Trimming left V 6 bases short and J 4 bases short, with 17 bases between. The V gene's germline CDR1 is SGDLS and CDR2 YYNGEE. This CDR3 has 15 residues.

The receptor comes from a woman aged 25 to 39 with Graves' hyperthyroidism that later progressed to Graves' ophthalmopathy. The rearrangement joins TRBV9 to TRBJ2-1; D ambiguous. The sequencing sample was made of blood. CDR3 sequence reads: CASTPSAVAYNEQFF. The CDR3 DNA sequence: TGTGCCAGCACACCGTCGGCAGTGGCGTACAATGAGCAGTTCTTC.